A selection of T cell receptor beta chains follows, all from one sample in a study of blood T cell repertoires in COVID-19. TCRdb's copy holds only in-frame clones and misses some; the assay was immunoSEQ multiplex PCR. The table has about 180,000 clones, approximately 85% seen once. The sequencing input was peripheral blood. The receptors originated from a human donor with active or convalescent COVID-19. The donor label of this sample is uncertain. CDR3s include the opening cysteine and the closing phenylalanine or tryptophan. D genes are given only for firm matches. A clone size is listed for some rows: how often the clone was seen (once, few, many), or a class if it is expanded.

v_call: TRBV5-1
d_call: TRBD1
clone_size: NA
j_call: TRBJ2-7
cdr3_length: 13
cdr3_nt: TGCGCCAGCAGCCAGGGGACAGGGGGACCGGGGAACTTC
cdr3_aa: CASSQGTGGPGNF

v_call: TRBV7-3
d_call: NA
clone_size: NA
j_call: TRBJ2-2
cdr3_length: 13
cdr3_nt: TGTGCCAGCAGCTTAAATTCTCGCGGGGAGCTGTTTTTT
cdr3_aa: CASSLNSRGELFF

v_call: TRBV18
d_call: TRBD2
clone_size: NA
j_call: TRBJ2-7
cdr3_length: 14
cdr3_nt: TGTGCCAGCTCACCTGGGACTAGCGCTGGGGAGCAGTACTTC
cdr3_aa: CASSPGTSAGEQYF

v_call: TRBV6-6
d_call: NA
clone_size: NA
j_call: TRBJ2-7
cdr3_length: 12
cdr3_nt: TGTGCCAGCAGTTACTCCCGGGATGAGCAGTACTTC
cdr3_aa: CASSYSRDEQYF

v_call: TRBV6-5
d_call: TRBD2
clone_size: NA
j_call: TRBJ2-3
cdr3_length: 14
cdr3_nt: TGTGCCAGCTATAGCGGGCCCCGCACAGATACGCAGTATTTT
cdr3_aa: CASYSGPRTDTQYF

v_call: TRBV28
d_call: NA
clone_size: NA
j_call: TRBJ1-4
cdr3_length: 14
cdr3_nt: TGTGCCAGTTGGAACAGCCCTCCTAATGAAAAACTGTTTTTT
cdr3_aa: CASWNSPPNEKLFF

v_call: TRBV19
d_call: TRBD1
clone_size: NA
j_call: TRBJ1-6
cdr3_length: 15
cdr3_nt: TGTGCCAGTAGTATAGGGACAGGGGCCGGCTCACCCCTCCACTTT
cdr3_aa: CASSIGTGAGSPLHF

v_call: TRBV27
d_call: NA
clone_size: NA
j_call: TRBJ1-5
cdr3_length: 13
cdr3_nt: TGTGCCAGCAGCCGTGACAGAAATCAGCCCCAGCATTTT
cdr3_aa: CASSRDRNQPQHF

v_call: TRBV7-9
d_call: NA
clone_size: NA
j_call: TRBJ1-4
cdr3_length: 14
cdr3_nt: TGTGCCAGCAGCTTACAAGGGGCCGGAGAAAAACTGTTTTTT
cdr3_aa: CASSLQGAGEKLFF

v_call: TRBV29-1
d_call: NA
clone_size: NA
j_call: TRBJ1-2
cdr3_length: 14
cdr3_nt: TGCAGCGTTGTCCAGGGGCCGTACAGCTATGGCTACACCTTC
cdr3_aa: CSVVQGPYSYGYTF

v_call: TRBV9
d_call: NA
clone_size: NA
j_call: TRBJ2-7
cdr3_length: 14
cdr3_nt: TGTGCCAGCAGCACTCCGACCCGTGAGGACGAGCAGTACTTC
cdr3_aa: CASSTPTREDEQYF

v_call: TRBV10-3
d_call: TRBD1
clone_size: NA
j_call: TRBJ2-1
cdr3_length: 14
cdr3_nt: TGTGCCATCAGTGAGACAGGGGGCGGGAATGAGCAGTTCTTC
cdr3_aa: CAISETGGGNEQFF

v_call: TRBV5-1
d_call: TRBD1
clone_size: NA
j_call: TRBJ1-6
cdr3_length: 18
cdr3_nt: TGCGCCAGCAGCTCTGCGGGGACAGGGATGGGTAGGAGTTCACCCCTCCACTTT
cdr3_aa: CASSSAGTGMGRSSPLHF

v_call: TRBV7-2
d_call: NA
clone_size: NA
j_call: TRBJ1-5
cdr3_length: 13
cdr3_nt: TGTGCCAGCAGCTTAGGGGCGGGTCAGCCCCAGCATTTT
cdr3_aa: CASSLGAGQPQHF

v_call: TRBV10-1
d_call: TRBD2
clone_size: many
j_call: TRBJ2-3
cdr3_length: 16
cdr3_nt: TGCGCCAGCAGTGAGGGGGGGGTCGTTAAACTGGATACGCAGTATTTT
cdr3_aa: CASSEGGVVKLDTQYF

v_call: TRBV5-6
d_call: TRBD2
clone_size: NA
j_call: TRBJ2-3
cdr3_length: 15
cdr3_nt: TGTGCCAGCAGCCTTAGCGGGAGCGTTGCAGATACGCAGTATTTT
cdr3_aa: CASSLSGSVADTQYF

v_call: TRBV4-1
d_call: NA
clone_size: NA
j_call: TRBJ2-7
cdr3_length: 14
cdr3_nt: TGCGCCAGCAGCCAAGAGGGGGGAAACTACGAGCAGTACTTC
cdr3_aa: CASSQEGGNYEQYF

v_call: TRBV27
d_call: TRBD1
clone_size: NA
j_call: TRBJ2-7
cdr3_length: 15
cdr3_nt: TGTGCCAGCAGTTTATCTGCCATGACAGGGCACGAGCAGTACTTC
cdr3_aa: CASSLSAMTGHEQYF

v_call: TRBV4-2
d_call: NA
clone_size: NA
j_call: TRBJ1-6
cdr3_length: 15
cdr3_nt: TGTGCCAGCAGCCAAGACCAGGGATATAATTCACCCCTCCACTTT
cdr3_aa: CASSQDQGYNSPLHF

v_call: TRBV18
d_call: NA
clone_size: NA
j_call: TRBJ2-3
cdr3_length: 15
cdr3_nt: TGTGCCAGCTCACCGTCCCGGGATAACACAGATACGCAGTATTTT
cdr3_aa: CASSPSRDNTDTQYF

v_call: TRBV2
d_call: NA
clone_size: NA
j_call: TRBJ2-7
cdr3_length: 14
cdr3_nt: TGTGCCAGCAGTGAATCGTCTTGGCAGGCCGAGCAGTACTTC
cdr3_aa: CASSESSWQAEQYF

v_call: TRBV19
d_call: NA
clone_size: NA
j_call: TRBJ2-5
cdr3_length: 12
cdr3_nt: TGTGCCAGTAGTGAGGGTGGAGAGACCCAGTACTTC
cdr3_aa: CASSEGGETQYF

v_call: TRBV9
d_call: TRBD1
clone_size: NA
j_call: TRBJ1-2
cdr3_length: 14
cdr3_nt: TGTGCCAGCAGCCGGACAGGCGATAACTATGGCTACACCTTC
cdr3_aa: CASSRTGDNYGYTF

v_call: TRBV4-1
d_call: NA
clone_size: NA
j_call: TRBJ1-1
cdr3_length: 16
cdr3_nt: TGCGCCAGCAGCCCCCTATTGGGAGTCCGGGGCACTGAAGCTTTCTTT
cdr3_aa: CASSPLLGVRGTEAFF

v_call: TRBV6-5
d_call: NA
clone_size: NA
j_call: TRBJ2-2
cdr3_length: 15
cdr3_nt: TGTGCCAGCAGTAGGGGACTGCAGAACACCGGGGAGCTGTTTTTT
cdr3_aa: CASSRGLQNTGELFF

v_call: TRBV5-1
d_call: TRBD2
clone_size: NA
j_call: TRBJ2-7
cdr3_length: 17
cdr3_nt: TGCGCCAGCAGCACGACATCTAGCGGGGGGGACTCCTACGAGCAGTACTTC
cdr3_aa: CASSTTSSGGDSYEQYF

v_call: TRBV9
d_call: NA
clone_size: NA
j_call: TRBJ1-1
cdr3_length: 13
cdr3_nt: TGTGCCAGCAGCGTAGCTCTGAACACTGAAGCTTTCTTT
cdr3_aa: CASSVALNTEAFF

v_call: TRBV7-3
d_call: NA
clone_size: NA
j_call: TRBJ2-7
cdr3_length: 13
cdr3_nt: TGTGCCAGCAGCTCAGGGAATTCCTACGAGCAGTACTTC
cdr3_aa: CASSSGNSYEQYF

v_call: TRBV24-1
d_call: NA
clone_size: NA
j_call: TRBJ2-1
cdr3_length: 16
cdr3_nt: TGTGCCACCAGTGACCCCGGAAAAGGGGTCTACAATGAGCAGTTCTTC
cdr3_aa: CATSDPGKGVYNEQFF

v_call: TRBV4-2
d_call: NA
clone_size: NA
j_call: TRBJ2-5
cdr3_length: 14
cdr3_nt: TGTGCCAGCAGCCAATGGGGAGGACTGGAGACCCAGTACTTC
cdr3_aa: CASSQWGGLETQYF

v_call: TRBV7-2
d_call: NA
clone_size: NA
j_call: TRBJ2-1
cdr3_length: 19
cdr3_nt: TGTGCCAGCAGCTCAAGGGCGGGGCCAGCTTCCATAACAACAGATGAGCAGTTCTTC
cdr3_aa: CASSSRAGPASITTDEQFF

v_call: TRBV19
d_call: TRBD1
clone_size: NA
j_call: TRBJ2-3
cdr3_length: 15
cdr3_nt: TGTGCCAGTAGTCCTCACAGGGGGCGCCCAGATACGCAGTATTTT
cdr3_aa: CASSPHRGRPDTQYF

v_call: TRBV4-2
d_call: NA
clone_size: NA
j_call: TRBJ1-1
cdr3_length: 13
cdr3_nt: TGTGCCAGCAGCCAAGACAGATACACTGAAGCTTTCTTT
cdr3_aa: CASSQDRYTEAFF

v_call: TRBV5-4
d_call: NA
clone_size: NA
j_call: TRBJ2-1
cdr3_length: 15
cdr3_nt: TGTGCCAGCAGCTTGGATGGAGGGACCTACAATGAGCAGTTCTTC
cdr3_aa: CASSLDGGTYNEQFF

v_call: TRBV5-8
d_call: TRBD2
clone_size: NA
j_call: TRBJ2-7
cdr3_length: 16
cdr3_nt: TGTGCCAGCAGCCTCTTTTCTAGCGGGAGGGCCGGGGAGCAGTACTTC
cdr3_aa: CASSLFSSGRAGEQYF

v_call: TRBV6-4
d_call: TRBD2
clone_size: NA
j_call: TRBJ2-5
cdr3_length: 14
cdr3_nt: TGTGCCAGCAGTGAGCGGGGGGGCCAAGAGACCCAGTACTTC
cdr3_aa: CASSERGGQETQYF

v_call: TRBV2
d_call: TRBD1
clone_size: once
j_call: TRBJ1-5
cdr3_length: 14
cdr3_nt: TGTGCCAGCAGCCGGGACAGGGGAAATCAGCCCCAGCATTTT
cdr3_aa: CASSRDRGNQPQHF

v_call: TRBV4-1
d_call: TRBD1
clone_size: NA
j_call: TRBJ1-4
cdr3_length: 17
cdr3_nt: TGCGCCAGCAGCCAAGCCGCTTTACAGGGGGGGAGTGAAAAACTGTTTTTT
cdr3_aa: CASSQAALQGGSEKLFF

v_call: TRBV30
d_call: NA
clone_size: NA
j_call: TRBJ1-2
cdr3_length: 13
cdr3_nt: TGTGCCTGGAGCGCACAGGCCCCCTATGGCTACACCTTC
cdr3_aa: CAWSAQAPYGYTF

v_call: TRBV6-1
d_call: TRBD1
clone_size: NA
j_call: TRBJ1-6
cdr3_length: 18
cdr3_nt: TGTGCCAGCAGTGAAGCGCGGCCAGGGGGCGCCGTTAATTCACCCCTCCACTTT
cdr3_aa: CASSEARPGGAVNSPLHF